This T cell receptor (beta chain) emerged from a study of cytomegalovirus exposure and HLA in healthy donors (TCRdb year 2017). Looking at the study overall: In an earlier analysis of under 600 of the donors, roughly 300 Gb of sequence data and about 110 million unique TCR beta sequences from about 190 million T cells were reported. An early release that covered about 640 HLA-typed donors contained 300 to 350 gigabases of sequencing data and tens of millions of unique TCR sequences. Among the approximately 420 genotyped donors, approximately 77% belonged to the genetic ancestry cluster associated with self-reported Caucasian donors. The study aimed to test whether cataloging public T cell receptors could reveal signatures of past pathogen exposure. The study profiled the T cell repertoires of 500 to 800 subjects by immunosequencing and related them to cytomegalovirus serostatus. Besides the first cohort of 500 to 700 subjects, a separate validation cohort made up of 120 different subjects was used. To predict cytomegalovirus infection status, the study brought together high-throughput TCR immunosequencing, statistical association of individual TCRs with disease status, and machine learning. A later analysis re-analyzed previously published TCR beta repertoires from approximately 700 donors and added high-resolution HLA genotyping to study TCR occurrence patterns. Rather than using new phenotypic data, the later analysis identified candidate immune exposures from TCR beta sequences and from how often those sequences occurred across donors. An earlier analysis of around 580 of the donors used high-throughput TCR beta sequencing to judge whether each TCR beta V gene segment behaved as functional or pseudogenic. Donor age, sex, ethnicity and CMV serostatus were compiled alongside the repertoire data. Genome-wide SNP genotypes for about 65% of the roughly 670 donors were used in a later genetic analysis, which treated that subset as a discovery cohort. All discovery cohort repertoires had been generated using a single sequencing platform. HLA typing included class I and class II loci at four-digit resolution. The number of donors typed differed by locus, with 629-630 for A, B, C, DRB1 and DQB1, roughly 520 for DQA1, approximately 580 for DPA1, and roughly 450 for DPB1. A few DR-DQ haplotypes were treated as single units for association and clustering because of strong linkage in the cohort. Among some 400 genotyped donors of the cohort, an average of around 250,000 unique TCR beta nucleotide sequences was sequenced per donor, of which about 19% were non-productive. Study-wide findings and limitations: Most CMV-associated TCR beta chains appeared to be HLA-restricted in a later analysis, and the HLA associations seemed to be driven largely by CMV exposure. A cluster of highly shared sequence variants was judged likely to be a technical artifact of the sequencing pipeline. Linkage disequilibrium might explain the correlated functional status among segregating V segments, but an unknown experimental factor could not be excluded. In an earlier analysis of around 600 of the donors, most TCR beta V segments were observed in productive rearrangements about 90% or about 30% of the time, broadly matching IMGT annotations. When HLA alleles, especially DR and DQ, strongly co-occurred, TCR associations were difficult to assign to individual alleles. A further reported finding was that TCR beta sequences accurately predicted the HLA-A and HLA-B alleles for most subjects in the first cohort. A total of roughly 160 TCR beta chains were listed by the study as associated with cytomegalovirus. In a later analysis, HLA-associated TCR beta chains showed more clonal expansion and lower generation probabilities than non-associated chains that were equally common. CMV serostatus was the only immune exposure information available for the cohort. This cohort had only TCR beta chains sequenced, and the lack of alpha or paired-chain data limited which features could be detected. While some public TCRs were present in many individuals, most TCR sequences turned up only very rarely across donors. Some IMGT-functional V segments, including TRBV6-2 and TRBV6-3, could not be told apart with the 87-base-pair reads, so those segments were excluded. In a later analysis, TCR association rates were found to vary across HLA loci, with the most associated TCRs seen for DRB1 alleles and the fewest for HLA-C alleles. According to a later analysis, parvovirus B19, influenza, CMV and Epstein-Barr virus appeared linked to several top co-occurrence clusters. Sequencing depth was assumed to be roughly uniform across donors in the presence/absence analyses, though that assumption may not hold. A few of the identified cytomegalovirus-associated TCR beta chains were confirmed in vitro to be specific for cytomegalovirus antigens. The classifier was reported to diagnose cytomegalovirus status with high specificity and sensitivity in both the original cohort and the validation cohort. The authors suggested that the approach could potentially be generalized to other disease states and immunological phenotypes. HLA typing was unavailable for some donors at each locus, so association tests used only the typed subset. A later genetic analysis associated a missense DCLRE1C variant with V-gene and J-gene trimming of TCR beta chains, and an independent cohort replicated the association. Because counts were too low, approximately 18 rarely observed V segments, including chromosome 9 orphons, were excluded from the earlier analysis of 587 of the donors. A later genetic analysis reported fewer N-insertions in productive TCRs among donors in an Asian-associated ancestry cluster than the roughly 720-donor mean. At a false discovery rate of 0.05, a later analysis linked 16,951 TCR beta sequences to specific HLA alleles.

From a lookup of the germline V gene, CDR1 and CDR2 are SGHTA and FQGNSA. Including the terminal cysteine and phenylalanine, the CDR3 comprises 12 residues. CDR3 DNA is the only sequence kept; it has 36 bases, read in frame from the first base. Trimming takes 0 bases from V and 3 bases from J, and the germline ends sit 3 bases apart. The receptor library was made with the immunoSEQ multiplex PCR assay. For the multiplex PCR, a mixture combining 60 forward primers for TCR Vbeta segments and 13 reverse primers for TCR Jbeta segments was used. Amplification of the CDR3 region of rearranged TCR beta genes was performed with a multiplex PCR assay on genomic DNA. On the Illumina HiSeq System, the amplified TCR beta libraries were sequenced as 87-base-pair reads. Concerning the study's data processing: Across the 700 or so repertoires, a later analysis counted 80 million or so unique TCR beta chains, some 11 million of which were shared by at least two donors. To remove PCR and sequencing errors, raw reads were error-corrected and collapsed into unique sequences using a nearest-neighbor algorithm that merged closely related sequences. CDR3 sequences were aligned to IMGT reference sequences to assign V, D and J gene segments. For a sequence to be retained, a match of at least six nucleotides was required to both a V gene segment and a J gene segment. Rearrangements were called productive when the CDR3 lacked stop codons and stayed in frame with V and J; all others were non-productive. Following IMGT convention, CDR3 was defined as the stretch from the second conserved V-encoded cysteine to the conserved J-encoded phenylalanine. In an earlier analysis of roughly 580 of the donors, sequences lacking an unambiguous match to a single V gene segment were excluded. An earlier analysis of several hundred of the donors called V segments functional above 56.7% productive rearrangements and segregating when the between-donor standard deviation exceeded 5%. A statistical classification framework was built to diagnose cytomegalovirus status from the catalog of TCR beta chain sequences. In a later analysis, TCR nucleotide sequences were compared against IMGT/GENE-DB human TR gene sequences so that V and J genes could be assigned. The TCRdist pipeline was used in a later analysis to assign CDR3 sequences and most-parsimonious VDJ recombination scenarios. In a later analysis, each TCR beta chain was defined by its CDR3 amino acid sequence together with its V-gene family, and reads without a unique V-gene family were excluded. To address suspected cross-contamination and a sequencing artifact, a later analysis removed 592 highly shared, low-generation-probability nucleotide sequences. For each public chain, a later analysis derived a clonal expansion index from normalized ranks of inferred template counts within each repertoire. Generation probabilities in a later analysis came from a VDJ recombination model fitted to out-of-frame rearrangements, and those results were checked against IGoR. A later analysis scored TCR-TCR, TCR-HLA and TCR-CMV co-occurrence with hypergeometric tests, applying a repertoire-size bias correction to TCR pairs. To estimate false discovery rates, a later analysis permuted the HLA or CMV assignments 20 times. In a later analysis, co-occurring TCRs were grouped with DBSCAN, and TCRdist sequence similarity was added when clustering was performed within HLA-allele-positive subsets. Repertoires with fewer than 30,000 or more than 120,000 public chains, plus five repertoires with anomalous nucleotide sharing, were excluded from co-occurrence clustering. This immuneACCESS table, as held by TCRdb, lists in-frame sequences with V and J called but not all clones. Of the missing ones, under half trace to an unresolved V gene in checked studies; the others have no known cause. V and J calls and clone size are those listed in that table; D and trimming were worked out from the DNA. This sample is represented by about 130,000 clones; roughly 68% of them were singletons. The ten top clones hold about 4% of the sample.

In total, fewer than 750 healthy bone marrow donors made up the cohort. At the time of sampling, all cohort members were nominally healthy, though unrecorded immune exposures were likely present. The donor was CMV seropositive and was included in the group of 250 to 300 seropositive cohort members. Each donor provided a peripheral blood sample, and peripheral blood mononuclear cells were used for TCR beta sequencing. Genomic DNA extraction from the blood cell samples was performed with the Qiagen DNeasy Blood Extraction Kit. On this clone itself: The antigen this receptor binds is unknown. No per-base quality is available; no much larger clone lies one base away.

The clonotype originates from a woman aged 50 to 60 in good health and CMV-seropositive. Recombination linked TRBV7-2 to TRBJ2-7; no D gene is confidently identified. The sequenced sample consisted of PBMCs. Here is the DNA: TGTGCCAGCAGCTTAGCGTACTACGAGCAGTACTTC. Translated, this gives CASSLAYYEQYF.